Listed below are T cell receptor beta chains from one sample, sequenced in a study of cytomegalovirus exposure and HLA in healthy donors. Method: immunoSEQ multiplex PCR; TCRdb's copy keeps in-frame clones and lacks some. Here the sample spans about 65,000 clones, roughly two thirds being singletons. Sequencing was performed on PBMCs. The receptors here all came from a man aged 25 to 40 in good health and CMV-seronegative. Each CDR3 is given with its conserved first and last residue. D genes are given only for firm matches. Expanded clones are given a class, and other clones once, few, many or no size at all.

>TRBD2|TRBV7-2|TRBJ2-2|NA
TGTGCCAGCAGCACCTCTAGCGGGGGTACTACCGGGGAGCTGTTTTTT
CASSTSSGGTTGELFF
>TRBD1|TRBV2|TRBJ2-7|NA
TGTGCCAGCAGTGACGGGACAGCCTCCTACGAGCAGTACTTC
CASSDGTASYEQYF
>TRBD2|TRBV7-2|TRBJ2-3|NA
TGTGCCAGCAGCTTAGCGTTAGCGGGGATCACAGATACGCAGTATTTT
CASSLALAGITDTQYF
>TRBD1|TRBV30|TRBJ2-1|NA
TGTGCCTGGGGTGGACAGGGTTACAATGAGCAGTTCTTC
CAWGGQGYNEQFF
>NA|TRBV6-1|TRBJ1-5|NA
TGTGCCAGCATCTCCGGGGCAGGGGGCAATCAGCCCCAGCATTTT
CASISGAGGNQPQHF
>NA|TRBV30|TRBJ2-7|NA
TGTGCCTGGAGTGTAGGTTCCCGTGGAAGGGGCTACGAGCAGTACTTC
CAWSVGSRGRGYEQYF
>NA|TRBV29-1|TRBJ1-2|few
TGCAGCGTTGAAGAGGGCAACTTTCTCTATGGCTACACCTTC
CSVEEGNFLYGYTF
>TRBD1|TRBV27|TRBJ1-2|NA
TGTGCCAGCAGTTTAGGGACAGCCTATGGCTACACCTTC
CASSLGTAYGYTF
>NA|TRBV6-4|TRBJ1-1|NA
TGTGCCAGCAGTTCTAACACTGAAGCTTTCTTT
CASSSNTEAFF
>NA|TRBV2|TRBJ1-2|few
TGTGCCAGCAGTGGAGAAAGTCTCTATGGCTACACCTTC
CASSGESLYGYTF
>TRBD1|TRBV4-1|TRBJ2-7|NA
TGCGCCAGCAGCCAGGGGGACAGGCCTATTGACGAGCAGTACTTC
CASSQGDRPIDEQYF
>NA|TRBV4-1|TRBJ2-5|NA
TGCGCCAGCAGCCAAGACCTGGGACTCATCACGACGACCCAGTACTTC
CASSQDLGLITTTQYF
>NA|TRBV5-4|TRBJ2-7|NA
TGTGCCAGCAGTGGAGGGGAGGCCTACGAGCAGTACTTC
CASSGGEAYEQYF
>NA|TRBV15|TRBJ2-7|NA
TGTGCCACCAGCAGAGGTGGGACTTGGACCTACGAGCAGTACTTC
CATSRGGTWTYEQYF
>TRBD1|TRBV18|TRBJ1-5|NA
TGTGCCAGCTCACCATCCAGGGGACAGTCACAGCCCCAGCATTTT
CASSPSRGQSQPQHF
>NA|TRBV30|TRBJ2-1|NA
TGTGCCTGGAAAATTCAGGGGCGCCATGAGCAGTTCTTC
CAWKIQGRHEQFF
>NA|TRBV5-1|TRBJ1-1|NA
TGCGCCAGCAGCTTGGTTCAGGGAGAAGCTTTCTTT
CASSLVQGEAFF
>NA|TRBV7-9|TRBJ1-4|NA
TGTGCCAGCAGCGAGGGCCTCTCGGGTGAAAAACTGTTTTTT
CASSEGLSGEKLFF
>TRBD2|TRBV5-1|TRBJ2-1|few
TGCGCCAGCAGCCCCGTGGGGGGGAGGGACAATGAGCAGTTCTTC
CASSPVGGRDNEQFF
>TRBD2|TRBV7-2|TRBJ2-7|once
TGTGCCAGCAGCTTATCCGGCGGGGGGGCGTCATACGAGCAGTACTTC
CASSLSGGGASYEQYF
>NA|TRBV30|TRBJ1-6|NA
TGTGCCTGGAGTGTACAACGACAGCGAGGCCTAGATAATTCACCCCTCCACTTT
CAWSVQRQRGLDNSPLHF
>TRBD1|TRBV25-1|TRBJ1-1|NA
TGTGCCAGCACCCCCAGGGGGGAATTACCTGAAGCTTTCTTT
CASTPRGELPEAFF
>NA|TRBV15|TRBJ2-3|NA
TGTGCCACCAGCGAACGGACAGACAGCACAGATACGCAGTATTTT
CATSERTDSTDTQYF
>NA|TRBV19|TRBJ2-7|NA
TGTGCCAGTAGCCTGGGACTTCCCTACGAGCAGTACTTC
CASSLGLPYEQYF
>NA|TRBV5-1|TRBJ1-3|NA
TGCGCCAGCAGCCGTGGGGCTTCCACGGCGGACACCATATATTTT
CASSRGASTADTIYF